Here is one T cell receptor (beta chain) with its context. Its target is unknown. This CDR3 is 13 amino acids long. V lost 5 bases, J lost 4 bases, and 11 bases lay in between. Germline V gene lookup returns CDR1 LNHDA and CDR2 SQIVND (reference sequence). The data belong to a study of CD8 T cells in Susac syndrome. Study information: At blood draw, Susac syndrome patients were therapy-naive, on corticosteroids, or on intravenous immunoglobulin alone.

Study results and limitations: The authors found around 17 Susac-specific public clones in total CD8+ repertoires and five or six in CD8+ TEMRA repertoires.

Random hexamers primed reverse transcription of about 0.5 to 1 ug RNA. TCRdb reprocessed the immunoSEQ multiplex PCR reads via MiXCR and lists one record per CDR3 protein. The sample has 100,000 or so distinct CDR3 sequences, about 95% seen once. The sequenced target, TCR beta, came from blood CD8+ and CD4+ T cells. The TCR was taken from a human donor with Susac syndrome. The chain uses TRBV19 and TRBJ1-1; D call uncertain. Sequencing input: CD8+ T cells from PBMCs. CDR3 amino acids: CASSPLGSTEAFF. DNA of the CDR3: TGTGCCAGTAGTCCCTTGGGGAGCACTGAAGCTTTCTTT.